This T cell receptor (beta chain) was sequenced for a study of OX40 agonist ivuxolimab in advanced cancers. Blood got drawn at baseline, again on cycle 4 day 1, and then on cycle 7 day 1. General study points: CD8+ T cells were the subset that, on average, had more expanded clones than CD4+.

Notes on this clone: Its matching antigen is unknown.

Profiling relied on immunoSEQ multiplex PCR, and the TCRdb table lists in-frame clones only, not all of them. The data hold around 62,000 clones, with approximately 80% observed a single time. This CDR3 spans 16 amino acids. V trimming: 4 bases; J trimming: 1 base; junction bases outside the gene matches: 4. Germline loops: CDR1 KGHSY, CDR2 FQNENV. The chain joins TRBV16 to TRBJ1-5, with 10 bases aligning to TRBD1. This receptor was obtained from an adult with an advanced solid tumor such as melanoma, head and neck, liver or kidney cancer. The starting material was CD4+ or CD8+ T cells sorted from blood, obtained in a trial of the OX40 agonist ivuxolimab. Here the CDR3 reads CASSPPGQGSNQPQHF. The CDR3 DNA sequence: TGTGCCAGCAGCCCCCCGGGACAGGGGAGCAATCAGCCCCAGCATTTT.